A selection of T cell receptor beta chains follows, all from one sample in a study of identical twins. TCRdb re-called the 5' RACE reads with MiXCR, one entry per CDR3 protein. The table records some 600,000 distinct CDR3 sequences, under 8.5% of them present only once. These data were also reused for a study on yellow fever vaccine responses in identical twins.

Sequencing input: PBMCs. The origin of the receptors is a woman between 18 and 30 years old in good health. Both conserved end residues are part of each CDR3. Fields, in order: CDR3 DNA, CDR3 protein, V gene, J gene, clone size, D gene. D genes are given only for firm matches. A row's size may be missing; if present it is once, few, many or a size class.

DNA: TGTGCCAGCAGCCAAGTGGGTAGTGTGTCTAGCACAGATACGCAGTATTTT
CDR3: CASSQVGSVSSTDTQYF
V: TRBV14
J: TRBJ2-3
size: NA
D: NA

DNA: TGTGCCAGCAGCCAAGGGTATGCTTATAATTCACCCCTCCACTTT
CDR3: CASSQGYAYNSPLHF
V: TRBV3-1
J: TRBJ1-6
size: NA
D: NA

DNA: TGTGCCAGCAGCTTTAATCAGCGGGATGAGCAGTTCTTC
CDR3: CASSFNQRDEQFF
V: TRBV11-2
J: TRBJ2-1
size: few
D: NA

DNA: TGCAGCGTTGAAGGGGGTTCCTACAATGAGCAGTTCTTC
CDR3: CSVEGGSYNEQFF
V: TRBV29-1
J: TRBJ2-1
size: many
D: NA

DNA: TGTGCCAGCAGTTCAAAGACTAGCGGGAGCACAGATACGCAGTATTTT
CDR3: CASSSKTSGSTDTQYF
V: TRBV12-3/TRBV12-4
J: TRBJ2-3
size: NA
D: TRBD2

DNA: TGCGCCAGCGATGCAGGGGGCACTGAAGCTTTCTTT
CDR3: CASDAGGTEAFF
V: TRBV4-1
J: TRBJ1-1
size: NA
D: TRBD1

DNA: TGCAGTGCTAGGCCCCATGACAGGGCACCCTACGAGCAGTACTTC
CDR3: CSARPHDRAPYEQYF
V: TRBV20-1
J: TRBJ2-7
size: NA
D: TRBD1

DNA: TGTGCCAGCAGTGACGGGACTACCCACAATGAGCAGTTCTTC
CDR3: CASSDGTTHNEQFF
V: TRBV2
J: TRBJ2-1
size: NA
D: TRBD2

DNA: TGTGCCACCAGCAGAGATTCGGGACTCCGGGGCTACGAGCAGTACTTC
CDR3: CATSRDSGLRGYEQYF
V: TRBV15
J: TRBJ2-7
size: few
D: NA

DNA: TGCAGTGCTGGTCCAACTAGCTTCAATGAGCAGTTCTTC
CDR3: CSAGPTSFNEQFF
V: TRBV20-1
J: TRBJ2-1
size: NA
D: NA

DNA: TGTGCCATCCGGACAGGAAATAATTCACCCCTCCACTTT
CDR3: CAIRTGNNSPLHF
V: TRBV10-3
J: TRBJ1-6
size: few
D: TRBD1

DNA: TGTGCCAGCAGTGCGACAGGGGGAGGCTATGGCTACACCTTC
CDR3: CASSATGGGYGYTF
V: TRBV2
J: TRBJ1-2
size: few
D: TRBD1

DNA: TGTGCCAGCAGTAATTCAGGACACACCACCGGGGAGCTGTTTTTT
CDR3: CASSNSGHTTGELFF
V: TRBV12-3/TRBV12-4
J: TRBJ2-2
size: NA
D: NA

DNA: TGTGCCAGCAGTGAAGAGGGGTACTATGGCTACACCTTC
CDR3: CASSEEGYYGYTF
V: TRBV6-1
J: TRBJ1-2
size: few
D: NA

DNA: TGCAGCGTTGAAGAACCCCGTGGGTCACCCCTCCACTTT
CDR3: CSVEEPRGSPLHF
V: TRBV29-1
J: TRBJ1-6
size: many
D: NA

DNA: TGTGCCAGCAGCCAACGGGCGGGAGGATCACAAGATACGCAGTATTTT
CDR3: CASSQRAGGSQDTQYF
V: TRBV11-3
J: TRBJ2-3
size: NA
D: TRBD2

DNA: TGCGCCAGCAGCTTGTTACTAGCGGGAGAGGCCGGGGAGCTGTTTTTT
CDR3: CASSLLLAGEAGELFF
V: TRBV5-1
J: TRBJ2-2
size: many
D: TRBD2

DNA: TGTGCCACCAGTCGGGGGGGCGGGGATACGCAGTATTTT
CDR3: CATSRGGGDTQYF
V: TRBV24-1
J: TRBJ2-3
size: many
D: TRBD2

DNA: TGTGCCACCCAGGTGGGGACAGGGCGCAATCAGCCCCAGCATTTT
CDR3: CATQVGTGRNQPQHF
V: TRBV10-3
J: TRBJ1-5
size: NA
D: TRBD1

DNA: TGTGCCAGCAGCTCCACCCCTAGCGGGAACACCGGGGAGCTGTTTTTT
CDR3: CASSSTPSGNTGELFF
V: TRBV7-6
J: TRBJ2-2
size: few
D: TRBD2

DNA: TGTGCCAGCAGCTTGGGACTCATTGAAACCTTCTTC
CDR3: CASSLGLIETFF
V: TRBV5-5
J: TRBJ2-5
size: NA
D: NA

DNA: TGTGCCAGCAGCTTACAAGCGGGGGATTACAATGAGCAGTTCTTC
CDR3: CASSLQAGDYNEQFF
V: TRBV7-2
J: TRBJ2-1
size: NA
D: TRBD2

DNA: TGTGCCACCAGTGATTTGCTGTATGGCTACACCTTC
CDR3: CATSDLLYGYTF
V: TRBV24-1
J: TRBJ1-2
size: many
D: NA

DNA: TGTGCCACCAGTGCGGTAGCGGGACTTAGTCATGAGCAGTTCTTC
CDR3: CATSAVAGLSHEQFF
V: TRBV24-1
J: TRBJ2-1
size: few
D: TRBD2

DNA: TGTGCCACCAGTGATTTAAGAGGGAGGAACAATGAGCAGTTCTTC
CDR3: CATSDLRGRNNEQFF
V: TRBV24-1
J: TRBJ2-1
size: few
D: NA

DNA: TGTGCCAGCCACCAGGGTCAAGTAAGGGGACACGAGCAGTACTTC
CDR3: CASHQGQVRGHEQYF
V: TRBV2
J: TRBJ2-7
size: many
D: NA

DNA: TGTGCCAGCAGTTTATCTTGGGGCTGGGACACTGAAGCTTTCTTT
CDR3: CASSLSWGWDTEAFF
V: TRBV28
J: TRBJ1-1
size: few
D: NA

DNA: TGCAGTGCTAGTCGACTAGCTAACAATGAGCAGTTCTTC
CDR3: CSASRLANNEQFF
V: TRBV20-1
J: TRBJ2-1
size: NA
D: TRBD2

DNA: TGTGCCAGCAGTTGGGGTAGGGGGTACAGGGGAACTTACAATGAGCAGTTCTTC
CDR3: CASSWGRGYRGTYNEQFF
V: TRBV27
J: TRBJ2-1
size: few
D: TRBD1

DNA: TGTGCCATCAGCGCTGGGTCCAACACAGATACGCAGTATTTT
CDR3: CAISAGSNTDTQYF
V: TRBV10-3
J: TRBJ2-3
size: many
D: NA

DNA: TGTGCCAACTGGGTTTCTGGAAACACCATATATTTT
CDR3: CANWVSGNTIYF
V: TRBV12-3/TRBV12-4
J: TRBJ1-3
size: NA
D: NA

DNA: TGCAGTGCTAGAGGGTACGAACAGAGCGAAGCTTTCTTT
CDR3: CSARGYEQSEAFF
V: TRBV20-1
J: TRBJ1-1
size: many
D: NA

DNA: TGTGCCACCAGCAGCTGGTTAGGGAGGGATGAAAAACTGTTTTTT
CDR3: CATSSWLGRDEKLFF
V: TRBV15
J: TRBJ1-4
size: many
D: NA

DNA: TGCGCCAGCAGCTTGAACACAGGGCCCCAAGAGACCCAGTACTTC
CDR3: CASSLNTGPQETQYF
V: TRBV5-1
J: TRBJ2-5
size: many
D: NA

DNA: TGTGCCAGCAGCCCGACTTGGGGCGAGCAGTACTTC
CDR3: CASSPTWGEQYF
V: TRBV7-6
J: TRBJ2-7
size: NA
D: NA

DNA: TGTGCCACCAGTGATTTCGGCACTAGAGAGCAGTACTTC
CDR3: CATSDFGTREQYF
V: TRBV24-1
J: TRBJ2-7
size: few
D: NA

DNA: TGCAGTGCTAGACAGGCCACGGCATACGAGCAGTACTTC
CDR3: CSARQATAYEQYF
V: TRBV20-1
J: TRBJ2-7
size: once
D: NA

DNA: TGCAGCGCCACTGGGACTAGCGGTGTTGAGCAGTTCTTC
CDR3: CSATGTSGVEQFF
V: TRBV29-1
J: TRBJ2-1
size: few
D: TRBD2

DNA: TGTGCCAGCAGTTTAGCGGGAGATGCAGATACGCAGTATTTT
CDR3: CASSLAGDADTQYF
V: TRBV28
J: TRBJ2-3
size: many
D: TRBD2

DNA: TGTGCCAGCAGTTTGAAGGGAATCACCGGGGAGCTGTTTTTT
CDR3: CASSLKGITGELFF
V: TRBV12-3/TRBV12-4
J: TRBJ2-2
size: many
D: NA

DNA: TGCGCCAGCAGCCCTGGGTCTAGCGGGAGGGCCATAGATACGCAGTATTTT
CDR3: CASSPGSSGRAIDTQYF
V: TRBV5-1
J: TRBJ2-3
size: many
D: TRBD2

DNA: TGCAGCGTTGAAGGTGGGCCCTCCTACAATGAGCAGTTCTTC
CDR3: CSVEGGPSYNEQFF
V: TRBV29-1
J: TRBJ2-1
size: many
D: NA

DNA: TGTGCCAGCAGCCAAACTGGATGGGGGACCCAGTACTTC
CDR3: CASSQTGWGTQYF
V: TRBV28
J: TRBJ2-5
size: few
D: NA

DNA: TGTGCCAGCAGCAAGAGGGGGCTGGGGTACAATGAGCAGTTCTTC
CDR3: CASSKRGLGYNEQFF
V: TRBV5-6
J: TRBJ2-1
size: few
D: TRBD1

DNA: TGCAGTGCTAGAGATACGGGGGACAAAAACATTCAGTACTTC
CDR3: CSARDTGDKNIQYF
V: TRBV20-1
J: TRBJ2-4
size: NA
D: NA

DNA: TGTGCCAGCAGTTTAACCCCCCTGCGGGGTAGCACAGATACGCAGTATTTT
CDR3: CASSLTPLRGSTDTQYF
V: TRBV12-3/TRBV12-4
J: TRBJ2-3
size: many
D: NA

DNA: TGCAGTGCTAACCAAGCACGAAGTAGTCGTGATGAAAAACTGTTTTTT
CDR3: CSANQARSSRDEKLFF
V: TRBV20-1
J: TRBJ1-4
size: few
D: NA

DNA: TGCGCCAGCAGCGGAACCGGGACAGGGGCTGAAAAACTGTTTTTT
CDR3: CASSGTGTGAEKLFF
V: TRBV5-1
J: TRBJ1-4
size: few
D: TRBD1

DNA: TGTGCCAGCAGCCCGTCGGGGCCCCAAGTTGAGTTCTTC
CDR3: CASSPSGPQVEFF
V: TRBV3-1
J: TRBJ2-1
size: many
D: NA

DNA: TGCAGTGCTAGACCGGGACTGGGGAACACTGAAGCTTTCTTT
CDR3: CSARPGLGNTEAFF
V: TRBV20-1
J: TRBJ1-1
size: many
D: NA

DNA: TGTGCCACCGGGGGACTCCCTGGGGAGACCCAGTACTTC
CDR3: CATGGLPGETQYF
V: TRBV15
J: TRBJ2-5
size: many
D: NA

DNA: TGCAGTGCTTACCGAGGCTGGTCCCAAGAGACCCAGTACTTC
CDR3: CSAYRGWSQETQYF
V: TRBV20-1
J: TRBJ2-5
size: few
D: NA

DNA: TGCGCCAGCAGCCAGCAGGGACTACCGTTTGGGGAGACCCAGTACTTC
CDR3: CASSQQGLPFGETQYF
V: TRBV4-1
J: TRBJ2-5
size: NA
D: TRBD2

DNA: TGCAGTGCTGAAGCGGGAGGTTTCTACGAGCAGTACTTC
CDR3: CSAEAGGFYEQYF
V: TRBV20-1
J: TRBJ2-7
size: NA
D: TRBD2